The rows below give T cell receptor beta chains drawn from one sample of a study of blood T cell repertoires in COVID-19. Measured with immunoSEQ multiplex PCR; TCRdb has only the in-frame clones, and not every one. This sample has about 180,000 clones, with more than 70% found just once. The sequenced sample consisted of peripheral blood. Source of these receptors: a woman of 80 years or more with active or convalescent COVID-19. Both conserved end residues are part of each CDR3. The order of the fields is V gene, D gene, J gene, CDR3 protein. A D gene is named only where the DNA matches it firmly.

V gene: TRBV9
D gene: .
J gene: TRBJ2-3
CDR3 protein: CASSPMGGMTDTQYF

V gene: TRBV28
D gene: .
J gene: TRBJ1-2
CDR3 protein: CASSLGTNYGYTF

V gene: TRBV13
D gene: TRBD2
J gene: TRBJ2-1
CDR3 protein: CASSNFGVTSGSLNEQFF

V gene: TRBV15
D gene: .
J gene: TRBJ1-1
CDR3 protein: CATSSLRQQIEAFF

V gene: TRBV4-1
D gene: TRBD2
J gene: TRBJ2-1
CDR3 protein: CASSQLIAGVAYNEQFF

V gene: TRBV14
D gene: TRBD1
J gene: TRBJ2-5
CDR3 protein: CASSQGQNRYQETQYF

V gene: TRBV6-6
D gene: .
J gene: TRBJ1-4
CDR3 protein: CASSYETVPKLFF

V gene: TRBV27
D gene: TRBD2
J gene: TRBJ2-7
CDR3 protein: CASSSLPGTSGSSYEQYF

V gene: TRBV6-6
D gene: .
J gene: TRBJ1-2
CDR3 protein: CASSYIPRRANYGYTF

V gene: TRBV5-1
D gene: TRBD2
J gene: TRBJ2-7
CDR3 protein: CASSLITGLGPHEQYF

V gene: TRBV5-4
D gene: TRBD1
J gene: TRBJ1-1
CDR3 protein: CASSLFGTGNTEAFF

V gene: TRBV9
D gene: .
J gene: TRBJ1-1
CDR3 protein: CASSVGLLRQVGDTEAFF

V gene: TRBV28
D gene: .
J gene: TRBJ1-2
CDR3 protein: CASSLSRGFGYGYTF

V gene: TRBV18
D gene: TRBD1
J gene: TRBJ1-5
CDR3 protein: CASSPFGTGLQPQHF

V gene: TRBV19
D gene: .
J gene: TRBJ1-1
CDR3 protein: CASSKEGHYTEAFF

V gene: TRBV29-1
D gene: TRBD1
J gene: TRBJ2-6
CDR3 protein: CSVETGGYSGANVLTF

V gene: TRBV18
D gene: TRBD1
J gene: TRBJ1-5
CDR3 protein: CASSPGDRGNQPQHF

V gene: TRBV19
D gene: TRBD1
J gene: TRBJ1-2
CDR3 protein: CASSTQGGAGYGYTF

V gene: TRBV11-3
D gene: .
J gene: TRBJ2-2
CDR3 protein: CASSKGSLSGELFF

V gene: TRBV19
D gene: .
J gene: TRBJ2-1
CDR3 protein: CASSIVTGVSYNEQFF

V gene: TRBV19
D gene: TRBD2
J gene: TRBJ2-7
CDR3 protein: CASSAHPGTSGSYEQYF

V gene: TRBV30
D gene: .
J gene: TRBJ1-5
CDR3 protein: CAWSVQHNQPQHF

V gene: TRBV6-5
D gene: TRBD1
J gene: TRBJ2-5
CDR3 protein: CASRVNRGPETQYF

V gene: TRBV6-2/TRBV6-3
D gene: TRBD2
J gene: TRBJ2-7
CDR3 protein: CASSQGTSGRAYRVYEQYF

V gene: TRBV6-5
D gene: TRBD1
J gene: TRBJ1-2
CDR3 protein: CATLQGAFYGYTF

V gene: TRBV5-1
D gene: TRBD2
J gene: TRBJ2-7
CDR3 protein: CASSFPSGPSYEQYF

V gene: TRBV29-1
D gene: .
J gene: TRBJ1-1
CDR3 protein: CSAAGPWETEAFF

V gene: TRBV11-2
D gene: .
J gene: TRBJ1-1
CDR3 protein: CASRDSGYSEAFF

V gene: TRBV20-1
D gene: TRBD1
J gene: TRBJ1-6
CDR3 protein: CSASLGTGLNSPLHF

V gene: TRBV13
D gene: TRBD1
J gene: TRBJ2-6
CDR3 protein: CASSQRNRGRSPGANVLTF

V gene: TRBV19
D gene: TRBD1
J gene: TRBJ1-1
CDR3 protein: CASSIDPNRGSGAFF

V gene: TRBV4-2
D gene: TRBD2
J gene: TRBJ2-7
CDR3 protein: CASSPTGTSGRVSYEQYF

V gene: TRBV24-1
D gene: .
J gene: TRBJ2-3
CDR3 protein: CATSDLQPGGDTQYF

V gene: TRBV11-2
D gene: TRBD2
J gene: TRBJ2-1
CDR3 protein: CASSPTSGMGNEQFF

V gene: TRBV19
D gene: TRBD1
J gene: TRBJ1-5
CDR3 protein: CASSVDREGNQPQHF

V gene: TRBV5-1
D gene: .
J gene: TRBJ1-3
CDR3 protein: CASSSTGTSGNTIYF

V gene: TRBV24-1
D gene: TRBD1
J gene: TRBJ1-2
CDR3 protein: CATSDFDREDYGYTF